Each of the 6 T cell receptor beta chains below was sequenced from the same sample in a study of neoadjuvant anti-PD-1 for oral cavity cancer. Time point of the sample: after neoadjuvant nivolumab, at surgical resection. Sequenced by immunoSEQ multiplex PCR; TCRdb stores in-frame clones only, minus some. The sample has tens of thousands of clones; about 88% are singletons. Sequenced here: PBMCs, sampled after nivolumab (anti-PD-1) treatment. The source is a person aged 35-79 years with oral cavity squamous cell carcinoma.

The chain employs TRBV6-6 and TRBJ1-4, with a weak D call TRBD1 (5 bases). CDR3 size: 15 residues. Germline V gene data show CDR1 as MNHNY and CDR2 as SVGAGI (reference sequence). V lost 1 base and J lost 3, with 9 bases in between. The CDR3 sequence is CASSYLQGPNEKLFF. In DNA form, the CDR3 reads TGTGCCAGCAGTTACTTGCAGGGTCCTAATGAAAAACTGTTTTTT.

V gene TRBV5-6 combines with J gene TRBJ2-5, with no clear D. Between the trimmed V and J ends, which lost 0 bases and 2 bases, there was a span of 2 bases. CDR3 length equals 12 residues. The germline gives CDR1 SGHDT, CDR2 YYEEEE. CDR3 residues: CASSLGQETQYF. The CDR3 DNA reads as TGTGCCAGCAGCTTGGGGCAAGAGACCCAGTACTTC.

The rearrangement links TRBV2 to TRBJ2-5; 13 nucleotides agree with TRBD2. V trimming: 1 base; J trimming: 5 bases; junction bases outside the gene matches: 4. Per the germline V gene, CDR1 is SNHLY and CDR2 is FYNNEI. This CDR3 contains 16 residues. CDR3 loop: CASSEGLAGGRETQYF. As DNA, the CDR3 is TGTGCCAGCAGTGAAGGACTAGCGGGAGGACGGGAGACCCAGTACTTC.

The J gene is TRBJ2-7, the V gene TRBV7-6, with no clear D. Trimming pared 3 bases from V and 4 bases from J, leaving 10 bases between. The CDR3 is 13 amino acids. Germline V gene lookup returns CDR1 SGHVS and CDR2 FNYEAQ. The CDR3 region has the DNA TGTGCCAGCAGCTTGGGGATACAGTACGAGCAGTACTTC. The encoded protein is CASSLGIQYEQYF.

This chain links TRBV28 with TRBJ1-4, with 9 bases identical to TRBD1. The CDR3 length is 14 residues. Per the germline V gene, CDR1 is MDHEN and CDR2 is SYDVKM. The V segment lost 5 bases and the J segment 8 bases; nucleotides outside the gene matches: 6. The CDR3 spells CASSLQGAREKLFF. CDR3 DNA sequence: TGTGCCAGCAGTCTACAGGGGGCGAGGGAAAAACTGTTTTTT.

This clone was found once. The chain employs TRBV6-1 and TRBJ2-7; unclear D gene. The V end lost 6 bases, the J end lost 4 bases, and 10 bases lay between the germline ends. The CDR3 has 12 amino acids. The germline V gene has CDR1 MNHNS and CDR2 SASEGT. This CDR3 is CASSPPAYEQYF. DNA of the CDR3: TGTGCCAGCAGCCCGCCAGCTTACGAGCAGTACTTC.